One TCR beta chain is described in this entry. Its antigen remains unknown. The data derive from a study of PD-1 blockade in classical Hodgkin lymphoma. The germline CDR1 and CDR2 sequences are SQVTM and ANQGSEA. This CDR3 contains 16 residues. V was clipped by 8 bases and J by 5 bases; unmatched bases: 15. Whole-study findings and limits: Prior to therapy, complete responders displayed diversity much like that of newly diagnosed patients. Patients were excluded if nivolumab began under 1 year after ASCT (the autologous transplant). Compared with baseline, CD4+ but not CD8+ TCR diversity had risen significantly by C4D1. Undefined causes, possibly disease activity or prior therapy, underlie the repertoire differences.

Produced via immunoSEQ multiplex PCR; TCRdb's table is partial and in-frame only. The sample has about 90,000 clones, 85% to 90% seen once; the top ten hold roughly 10%. Every one of the patients relapsed after autologous stem cell transplantation (brentuximab vedotin exposure was variable). The source is a human donor with classical Hodgkin lymphoma. The sequenced sample was peripheral blood mononuclear cells (PBMCs), obtained before the second cycle of nivolumab. The chain employs TRBV29-1 and TRBJ1-1, with TRBD1 identical over 12 bases. CDR3 amino acids: CSFTLRDRGRGTEAFF. The CDR3 DNA is TGCAGCTTTACTCTCCGGGACAGGGGGCGGGGGACTGAAGCTTTCTTT. Drawing the rest from reference TRBV29-1 and TRBJ1-1, the complete variable domain is SAVISQKPSRDICQRGTSLTIQCQVDSQVTMMFWYRQQPGQSLTLIATANQGSEATYESGFVIDKFPISRPNLTFSTLTVSNMSPEDSSIYLCSFTLRDRGRGTEAFFGQGTRLTVV.